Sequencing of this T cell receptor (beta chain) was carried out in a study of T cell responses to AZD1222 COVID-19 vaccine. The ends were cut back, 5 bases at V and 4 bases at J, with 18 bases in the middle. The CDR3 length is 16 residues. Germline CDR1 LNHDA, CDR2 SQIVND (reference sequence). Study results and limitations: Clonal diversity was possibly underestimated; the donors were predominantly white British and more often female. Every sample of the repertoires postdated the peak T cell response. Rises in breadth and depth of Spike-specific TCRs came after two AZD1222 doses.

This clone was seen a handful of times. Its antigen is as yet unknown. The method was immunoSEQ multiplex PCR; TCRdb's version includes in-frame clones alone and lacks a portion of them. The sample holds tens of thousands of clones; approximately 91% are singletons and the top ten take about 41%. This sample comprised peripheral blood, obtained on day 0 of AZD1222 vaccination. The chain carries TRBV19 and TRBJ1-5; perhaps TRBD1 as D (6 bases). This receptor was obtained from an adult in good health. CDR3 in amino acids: CASSFGQTGPNQPQHF. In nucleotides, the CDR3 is TGTGCCAGTAGTTTTGGACAGACAGGCCCGAATCAGCCCCAGCATTTT.